A selection of T cell receptor beta chains follows, all from one sample in a study of type 1 and type 2 diabetes patients. A single record per CDR3 protein comes from TCRdb applying MiXCR to the multiplex PCR reads. The sample has more than 250,000 distinct CDR3 sequences; 40% to 50% are singletons. The sample taken for sequencing was peripheral blood mononuclear cells (PBMCs). The receptors derive from a man between 18 and 35 years old with type 2 diabetes. Both conserved end residues are part of each CDR3. A D gene is named only where the DNA matches it firmly. The size entry is marked missing in some rows and otherwise reads once, few, many or a size class.

V gene,clone size,J gene,D gene,CDR3 DNA,CDR3 protein
TRBV19,few,TRBJ1-2,NA,TGTGCCAGTAGTCCCAGGACTGATGGCTACACCTTC,CASSPRTDGYTF
TRBV15,many,TRBJ1-1,NA,TGTGCCACCAGCCTGGGTTACGAGGCCGTTGGGACTGAAGCTTTCTTT,CATSLGYEAVGTEAFF
TRBV20-1,NA,TRBJ1-2,NA,TGCAGTGCTAGAGAAAGACGGGACTATGGCTACACCTTC,CSARERRDYGYTF
TRBV30,many,TRBJ2-7,TRBD2,TGTGCCTGGAGTGCGGGACTAGCGTTATACGAGCAGTACTTC,CAWSAGLALYEQYF
TRBV4-1,NA,TRBJ2-1,NA,TGCGCCAGCAGCCAACCAGCGGATAACAATGAGCAGTTCTTC,CASSQPADNNEQFF
TRBV25-1,NA,TRBJ2-7,NA,TGTGCCAGCAGTTTCGCTGCGGGGGCCGAGCAGTACTTC,CASSFAAGAEQYF
TRBV19,few,TRBJ1-1,NA,TGTGCCAGTAGTACAGGGATTTTTACTGAAGCTTTCTTT,CASSTGIFTEAFF
TRBV12-3/TRBV12-4,many,TRBJ2-2,NA,TGTGCCACGATGGGACACTTGAACACCGGGGAGCTGTTTTTT,CATMGHLNTGELFF
TRBV10-1,NA,TRBJ2-7,TRBD1,TGCGCCAGCAGTGTGACAGGGGTCCCCAAGCAGTACTTC,CASSVTGVPKQYF
TRBV12-3/TRBV12-4,few,TRBJ2-2,NA,TGTGCCAGCAGTTTAAGTGAAAACACCGGGGAGCTGTTTTTT,CASSLSENTGELFF
TRBV5-1,few,TRBJ2-1,NA,TGCGCCAGCGGTGGAATTAATGAGCAGTTCTTC,CASGGINEQFF
TRBV5-1,few,TRBJ1-1,TRBD1,TGCGCCAGCAGCTTGGGAGGACAGGCTGAAGCTTTCTTT,CASSLGGQAEAFF
TRBV30,NA,TRBJ1-6,NA,TGTGCCTGGTGCCCGCGGGGAGGTGATTCACCCCTCCACTTT,CAWCPRGGDSPLHF
TRBV29-1,few,TRBJ1-5,NA,TGCAGCGTACAGGAAGGTAGTCAGCCCCAGCATTTT,CSVQEGSQPQHF
TRBV6-2/TRBV6-3,few,TRBJ2-1,TRBD2,TGTGCCAGCAGCCCCGTGCGGGAGATGGGGATCGGTGAGCAGTTCTTC,CASSPVREMGIGEQFF
TRBV4-3,few,TRBJ2-7,NA,TGCGCCAGCAGCCAAGAATTAGGACAGAGCTACGAGCAGTACTTC,CASSQELGQSYEQYF
TRBV12-3/TRBV12-4,NA,TRBJ2-7,TRBD2,TGTGCCAGCAAAAGGACTAGCGGGGGAAGTTACGAGCAGTACTTC,CASKRTSGGSYEQYF
TRBV10-3,few,TRBJ2-3,NA,TGTGCCATCAGTGAGTCCTGGGCGACAAAAAGCACAGATACGCAGTATTTT,CAISESWATKSTDTQYF
TRBV19,NA,TRBJ2-5,TRBD2,TGTGCCAGTAGTATAGACGGCGGGGGGGCAGAAGAGCAGTACTTC,CASSIDGGGAEEQYF
TRBV6-2/TRBV6-3,few,TRBJ2-1,NA,TGTGCCAGCAGTTACGGGTCTTGGGGATTCTTC,CASSYGSWGFF
TRBV25-1,NA,TRBJ2-7,NA,TGTGCCAGCAGTCTCCAGGGGGGTAGCAGCGGGCAGTACTTC,CASSLQGGSSGQYF
TRBV20-1,few,TRBJ2-7,NA,TGCAGTGCTAGCGGCCAGGTGTCGGTTGGGGAGCAGTACTTC,CSASGQVSVGEQYF